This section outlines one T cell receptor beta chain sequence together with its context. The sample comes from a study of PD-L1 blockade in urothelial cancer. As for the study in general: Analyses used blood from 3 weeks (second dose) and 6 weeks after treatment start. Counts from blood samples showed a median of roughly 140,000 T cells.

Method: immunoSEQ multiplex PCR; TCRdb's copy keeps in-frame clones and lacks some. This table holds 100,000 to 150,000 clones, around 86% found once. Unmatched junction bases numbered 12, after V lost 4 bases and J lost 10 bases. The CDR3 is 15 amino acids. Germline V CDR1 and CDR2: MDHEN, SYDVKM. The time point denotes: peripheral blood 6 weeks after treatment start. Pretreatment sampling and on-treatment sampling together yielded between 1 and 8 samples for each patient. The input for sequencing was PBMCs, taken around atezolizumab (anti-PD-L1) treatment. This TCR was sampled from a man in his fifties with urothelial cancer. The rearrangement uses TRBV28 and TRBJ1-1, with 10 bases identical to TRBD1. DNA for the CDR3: TGTGCCAGCAGTTCCACTCCGGGACAGGGGCGGGGAGCTTTCTTT. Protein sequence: CASSSTPGQGRGAFF.